Each of the 20 T cell receptor beta chains below was sequenced from the same sample in a study of blood T cell repertoires in COVID-19. The protocol was immunoSEQ multiplex PCR, while the TCRdb copy is restricted to in-frame clones and leaves out a portion. The sample has about 200,000 clones; less than 85% are singletons. Sequences were obtained from PBMCs or T cells enriched from blood (not recorded which). Receptors originate from a woman aged 55-75 years with acute COVID-19.

J is TRBJ1-2 and V is TRBV6-5, with 9 bases matching TRBD1. CDR1 and CDR2 from the germline V gene are MNHEY and SVGAGI. There are 16 residues in the CDR3. J was trimmed by 7 bases and V by 1 base; bases with no gene match: 10. In nucleotides, the CDR3 is TGTGCCAGCAGTTACTACGGGACAGGGACACGCTTTGGCTACACCTTC. It is translated as CASSYYGTGTRFGYTF.

The table lists this clone with a few counts. This chain connects TRBV7-9 to TRBJ2-3; TRBD1 might be the D (5 bases). From germline, CDR1 is SEHNR and CDR2 FQNEAQ (reference sequence). V lost 0 bases to trimming and J lost 2 bases, with 15 bases between them. CDR3 length: 17 residues. The CDR3 DNA is TGTGCCAGCAGCTTAGCAGGGGTGTCTGAAACCACAGATACGCAGTATTTT. Translated: CASSLAGVSETTDTQYF.

V usage is TRBV11-2 and J usage is TRBJ2-7; TRBD1 might be the D (6 bases). V dropped 0 bases and J dropped 2 bases, with 17 bases sitting between them. CDR3 size: 17 residues. The germline CDR1 and CDR2 sequences are SGHAT and FQNNGV. CDR3 DNA: TGTGCCAGCAGCTTAGATTCTTGGACAGAGCGCCCCTACGAGCAGTACTTC. Translation gives CASSLDSWTERPYEQYF.

Details on this clone: Relative to the germline gene, one junction end is altered; a read error may explain this. The V gene is TRBV30, the J gene TRBJ2-3; the match to TRBD2 covers 8 bases. CDR1 and CDR2 (germline): GTSNPN, SVGIG (reference sequence). The CDR3 consists of 12 residues. This chain's CDR3 is CAWSPSGTSKHF. The CDR3 DNA is TGTGCCTGGAGTCCTTCGGGGACTAGTAAGCATTTT.

The V call is TRBV5-1, the J call TRBJ1-3; 10 bases map to TRBD1. CDR1 is SGHRS and CDR2 is YFSETQ in the germline V gene. Trimming took 0 bases from V and 2 from J; bases not matched to a gene: 5. The CDR3 runs to 17 residues. CDR3: CASSLAEGTGAGNTIYF. For the CDR3, the DNA is TGCGCCAGCAGCTTGGCCGAGGGGACAGGGGCTGGAAACACCATATATTTT.

V usage is TRBV30 and J usage is TRBJ1-5, with 7 bases fitting TRBD1. There are 13 residues in the CDR3. The J segment lost 3 bases and the V segment lost 2 bases, leaving 1 base of the junction unmatched. Germline V gene data show CDR1 as GTSNPN and CDR2 as SVGIG (reference sequence). The CDR3 sequence: CAWSTGDNQPQHF. The CDR3 DNA follows: TGTGCCTGGAGTACAGGGGACAATCAGCCCCAGCATTTT.

This clone has more than one count but fewer than ten. J is TRBJ1-5 and V is TRBV20-1; a possible D gene is TRBD1 (6 bases). The CDR3 is 19 amino acids. Trimming left V 3 bases short and J 0 bases short, with 24 bases between. Germline V gives CDR1 DFQATT, CDR2 SNEGSKA (reference sequence). DNA of the CDR3: TGCAGTGCTAGTCCCCCCGTGGGCAGGGGCTCTCATAGCAATCAGCCCCAGCATTTT. As protein: CSASPPVGRGSHSNQPQHF.

The sample holds a few counts of this clone. J is TRBJ2-1 and V is TRBV6-2 or TRBV6-3; D unresolved. CDR1 MNHEY and CDR2 SVGEGT come from the germline V gene. The CDR3 is 12 residues long. Trimming removed 5 bases from V and 3 bases from J, with 5 bases in between. The DNA for the CDR3 is TGTGCCAGCAGTAGCTACTACAATGAGCAGTTCTTC. Its protein product is CASSSYYNEQFF.

The chain couples TRBV12-3 or TRBV12-4 to TRBJ2-4; no firm D call. This CDR3 region has 13 residues. V dropped 6 bases and J dropped 1 base, with 7 bases sitting between them. In DNA, the CDR3 is TGTGCCAGCAGCCTTTCGGCCAAAAACATTCAGTACTTC. As protein: CASSLSAKNIQYF.

The chain is built from TRBV24-1 and TRBJ1-1; D unresolved. The V end lost 1 base, the J end lost 8 bases, and 10 bases lay between the germline ends. Germline V gene sequence: CDR1 KGHDR, CDR2 SFDVKD. The CDR3 spans 13 residues. The CDR3 bases are TGTGCCACCAGTGATTTAGGAGGTCCCGAAGCTTTCTTT. The encoded protein is CATSDLGGPEAFF.

V is TRBV9 and J is TRBJ1-4; 7 bases fit TRBD1. Losses at the gene ends were 0 bases for V and 4 bases for J; bases not matched to a gene: 3. This CDR3 spans 15 amino acids. Looked up from germline, CDR1 is SGDLS and CDR2 is YYNGEE. The CDR3 protein is CASSVGTGFNEKLFF. The CDR3 nucleotides read TGTGCCAGCAGCGTAGGGACAGGCTTTAATGAAAAACTGTTTTTT. The full variable domain, in which reference TRBV9 and TRBJ1-4 provide the parts outside the CDR3, is DSGVTQTPKHLITATGQRVTLRCSPRSGDLSVYWYQQSLDQGLQFLIQYYNGEERAKGNILERFSAQQFPDLHSELNLSSLELGDSALYFCASSVGTGFNEKLFFGSGTQLSVL.

V gene TRBV6-2 or TRBV6-3 combines with J gene TRBJ2-7; TRBD1 aligns across 7 bases. The V gene end was trimmed by 5 bases and the J gene end by 2 bases; junction bases not matched to a gene: 6. CDR1 and CDR2 from the germline V gene are MNHEY and SVGEGT. The CDR3 has 14 amino acids. The CDR3 sequence is CASSPNRGPYEQYF. The CDR3 nucleotides read TGTGCCAGCAGTCCGAACAGGGGACCCTACGAGCAGTACTTC.

V usage is TRBV24-1 and J usage is TRBJ2-7, with D perhaps TRBD1 (5 bases). This CDR3 has 12 residues. CDR1 KGHDR and CDR2 SFDVKD come from the germline V gene. V dropped 5 bases and J dropped 1 base, with 5 bases sitting between them. The CDR3 sequence: CATSAGSYEQYF. The CDR3, as DNA: TGTGCCACCAGTGCAGGGTCCTACGAGCAGTACTTC.

J is TRBJ1-4 and V is TRBV19, with TRBD1 matching 11 bases. CDR1 is LNHDA, CDR2 SQIVND, per germline (reference sequence). J was trimmed by 10 bases and V by 6 bases; bases with no gene match: 13. This CDR3 is 16 amino acids long. The CDR3 protein is CASRKLRDRGRGKLFF. The CDR3 region has the DNA TGTGCCAGTAGGAAACTCCGGGACAGGGGGAGAGGAAAACTGTTTTTT.

CDR3 region: CASSQDAGEEFF. The DNA for the CDR3 is TGTGCCAGCAGCCAAGATGCGGGAGAGGAGTTCTTC. The gene calls are TRBV4-2 and TRBJ2-1, with 7 bases that match TRBD2. Germline loops: CDR1 LGHNA, CDR2 YNFKEQ. The CDR3 has 12 residues. V was clipped by 0 bases and J by 14 bases; unmatched bases: 4.

The table lists this clone with a count of one. The chain uses TRBV18 and TRBJ1-5; D remains ambiguous. The CDR3 sequence is 15 residues long. The V gene lost 4 bases and the J gene lost 3 bases, with 13 bases spanning the gap. Germline V gene lookup returns CDR1 KGHSH and CDR2 LQKENI. DNA of the CDR3: TGTGCCAGCTCACTACTCCCAGGTTTCAATCAGCCCCAGCATTTT. Amino acids: CASSLLPGFNQPQHF. The full variable domain, in which reference TRBV18 and TRBJ1-5 provide the parts outside the CDR3, is NAGVMQNPRHLVRRRGQEARLRCSPMKGHSHVYWYRQLPEEGLKFMVYLQKENIIDESGMPKERFSAEFPKEGPSILRIQQVVRGDSAAYFCASSLLPGFNQPQHFGDGTRLSIL.

This clone occurred many times. V usage is TRBV7-9 and J usage is TRBJ1-1; D ambiguous. The CDR3 has 15 residues. The germline V and J ends were trimmed by 2 bases and 1 base, with 11 bases remaining between them. Per the germline V gene, CDR1 is SEHNR and CDR2 is FQNEAQ (reference sequence). The CDR3 region has the DNA TGTGCCAGCAGCTTACTTTACGGTCAGAACACTGAAGCTTTCTTT. Its translation: CASSLLYGQNTEAFF.

This clone was observed at least ten times. The chain uses TRBV9 and TRBJ2-5; D is unresolved. The CDR3 consists of 12 residues. V shed 0 bases and J shed 5 bases, with 5 bases lying between them. Per the germline V gene, CDR1 is SGDLS and CDR2 is YYNGEE. The CDR3 bases are TGTGCCAGCAGCGTAGATATGGAGACCCAGTACTTC. Translation gives CASSVDMETQYF.

J is TRBJ1-2 and V is TRBV5-1; the D is unclear. The CDR3 length is 12 residues. Per the germline V gene, CDR1 is SGHRS and CDR2 is YFSETQ. Trimming left V 4 bases short and J 5 bases short, with 9 bases between. CDR3: CASSPPGYGYTF. For the CDR3, the DNA is TGCGCCAGCAGCCCCCCGGGGTATGGCTACACCTTC.

Turning to this clone: Relative to the germline gene, one junction end is altered; a read error may explain this. The chain employs TRBV12-3 or TRBV12-4 and TRBJ2-3; TRBD1 matches at 8 bases. CDR3 length: 12 residues. For the CDR3, the DNA is TGTGCCAGCAGTACTGGGACAGGTACGCAGTATTTT. Translation gives CASSTGTGTQYF.